This T cell receptor beta chain was retrieved from a study of cytomegalovirus exposure and HLA in healthy donors. 13 Jbeta primers and 60 Vbeta primers were used for the PCR. Sequenced by immunoSEQ multiplex PCR; TCRdb stores in-frame clones only, minus some. Counted here are 100,000 to 150,000 clones, 70% to 80% occurring once; the ten biggest clones make up less than 4%. In germline, CDR1 is MNHEY, CDR2 SMNVEV (reference sequence). This CDR3 contains 14 residues. The ends were cut back, 6 bases at V and 4 bases at J, with 15 bases in the middle. Sequencing input: PBMCs. V usage is TRBV27 and J usage is TRBJ1-1; weak D call: TRBD1 (6 bases). This TCR was recovered from a man aged 40-49 years in good health and CMV-seropositive. The CDR3 nucleotides are TGTGCCAGCAGCACAGGACAGTCTAGCACTGAAGCTTTCTTT. It yields the protein CASSTGQSSTEAFF.